This T cell receptor (beta chain) was profiled in a study of blood T cell repertoires in COVID-19. V was trimmed by 1 base and J by 10 bases, leaving 13 bases between them. This CDR3 contains 13 residues. Germline lookup yields CDR1 SGHTA and CDR2 FQGNSA. Cohorts were assigned according to the clinical history that participants reported. Someone with COVID-19 had been met by exposed participants within 2 weeks before study entry. The assay was immunoSEQ multiplex PCR, and TCRdb's table has in-frame clones only and misses some. This sample has approximately 250,000 clones, with around 90% found just once.

The receptor was isolated from a man aged 35 to 55 who had been exposed to COVID-19. Sequencing input: PBMCs or T cells enriched from blood (not recorded which). The rearrangement links TRBV7-2 to TRBJ1-1; D is possibly TRBD1 (5 bases). The CDR3 loop is CASSLDIYQGAFF. The CDR3 DNA is TGTGCCAGCAGCTTAGATATCTACCAGGGAGCTTTCTTT.